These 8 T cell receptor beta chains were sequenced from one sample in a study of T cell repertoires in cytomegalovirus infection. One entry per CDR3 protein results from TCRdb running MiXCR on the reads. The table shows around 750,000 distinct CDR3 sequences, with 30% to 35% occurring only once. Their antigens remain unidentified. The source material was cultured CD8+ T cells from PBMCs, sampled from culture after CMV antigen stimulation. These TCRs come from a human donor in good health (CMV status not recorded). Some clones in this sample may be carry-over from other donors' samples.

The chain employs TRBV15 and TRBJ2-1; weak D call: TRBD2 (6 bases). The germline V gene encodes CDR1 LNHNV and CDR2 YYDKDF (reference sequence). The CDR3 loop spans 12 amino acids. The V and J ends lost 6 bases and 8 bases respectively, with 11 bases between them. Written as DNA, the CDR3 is TGTGCCACCAGAGGGGAGGATTATGAGCAGTTCTTC. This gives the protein CATRGEDYEQFF.

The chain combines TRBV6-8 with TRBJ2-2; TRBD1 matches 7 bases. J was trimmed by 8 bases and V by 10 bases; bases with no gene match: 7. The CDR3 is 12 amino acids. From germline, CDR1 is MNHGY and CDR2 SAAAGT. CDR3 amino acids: CATGQAMGELFF. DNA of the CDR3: TGTGCCACCGGACAGGCAATGGGGGAGCTGTTTTTT.

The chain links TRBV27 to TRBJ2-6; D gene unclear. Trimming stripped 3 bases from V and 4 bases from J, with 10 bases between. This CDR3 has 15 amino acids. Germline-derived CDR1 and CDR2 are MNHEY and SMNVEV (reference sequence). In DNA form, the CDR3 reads TGTGCCAGCAGTTTGAGTCGCGCCGGGGCCAACGTCCTGACTTTC. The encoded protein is CASSLSRAGANVLTF.

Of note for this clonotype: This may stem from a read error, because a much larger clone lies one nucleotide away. The CDR3 nucleotides read TGTGCCAGCAACCCCGGGGGGGTAGACGAGCAGTACTTC. Its translation: CASNPGGVDEQYF. V usage is TRBV6-5 and J usage is TRBJ2-7, with 8 bases aligning to TRBD2. Germline CDR1 MNHEY, CDR2 SVGAGI. V dropped 7 bases and J dropped 5; count of bases not matched to a gene: 7. The CDR3 runs 13 residues.

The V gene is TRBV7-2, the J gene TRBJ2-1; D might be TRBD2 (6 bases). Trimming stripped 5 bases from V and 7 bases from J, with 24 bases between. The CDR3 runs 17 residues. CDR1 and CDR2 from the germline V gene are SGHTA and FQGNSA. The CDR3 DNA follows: TGTGCCAGCAGCCCCAGAGAGGCGGGGATTGGGAGGAATGAGCAGTTCTTC. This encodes CASSPREAGIGRNEQFF.

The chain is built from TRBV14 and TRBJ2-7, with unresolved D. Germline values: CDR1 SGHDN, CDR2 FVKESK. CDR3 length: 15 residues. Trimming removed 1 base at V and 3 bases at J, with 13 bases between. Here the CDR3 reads CASSQGHSAVYEQYF. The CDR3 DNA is TGTGCCAGCAGCCAAGGTCACAGCGCCGTCTACGAGCAGTACTTC.

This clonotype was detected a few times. The CDR3 reads CASSTTEGYTF. CDR3 nucleotides: TGTGCCAGCAGCACCACAGAAGGCTACACCTTC. The gene calls are TRBV7-9 and TRBJ1-2; D unresolved. V gave up 5 bases and J gave up 8 bases, with 9 bases separating them. The CDR3 loop spans 11 amino acids. Germline assignment: CDR1 SEHNR and CDR2 FQNEAQ (reference sequence). Looking up the rest from reference TRBV7-9 and TRBJ1-2 gives the full variable domain: DTGVSQNPRHKITKRGQNVTFRCDPISEHNRLYWYRQTLGQGPEFLTYFQNEAQLEKSRLLSDRFSAERPKGSFSTLEIQRTEQGDSAMYLCASSTTEGYTFGSGTRLTVV.

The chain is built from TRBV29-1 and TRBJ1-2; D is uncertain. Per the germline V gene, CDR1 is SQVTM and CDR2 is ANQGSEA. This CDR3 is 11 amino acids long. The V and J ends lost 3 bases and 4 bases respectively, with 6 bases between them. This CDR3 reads CSVDLGYGYTF. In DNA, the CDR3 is TGCAGCGTTGACCTCGGCTATGGCTACACCTTC.